What follows are 11 T cell receptor beta chains derived from one specimen sequenced in a study of blood T cell repertoires in COVID-19. Using immunoSEQ multiplex PCR, the repertoire was profiled, and TCRdb retains in-frame clones only, with some absent. The sample lists 35,000 or so clones; about nine tenths were seen once. The sequenced sample consisted of peripheral blood. All receptors derive from a human donor in a cohort sampled during active COVID-19.

The V gene is TRBV15, the J gene TRBJ1-2; D is unclear. Germline loops: CDR1 LNHNV, CDR2 YYDKDF (reference sequence). Trimming removed 0 bases at V and 7 bases at J, with 18 bases between. This CDR3 contains 16 residues. CDR3 nucleotides: TGTGCCACCAGCAGAGATAGAGGTGGAGGAGGAGGTGGCTACACCTTC. This sequence encodes CATSRDRGGGGGGYTF.

The chain is built from TRBV9 and TRBJ2-7; 10 bases agree with TRBD2. The CDR3 is 15 residues long. The V and J ends lost 3 bases and 3 bases, in that order; junction bases with no gene match: 6. Germline V lookup: CDR1 SGDLS, CDR2 YYNGEE. The chain's CDR3 is CASSAGLAANYEQYF. DNA for the CDR3: TGTGCCAGCAGCGCCGGACTAGCGGCGAACTACGAGCAGTACTTC.

The rearrangement uses TRBV11-3 and TRBJ2-2; the match to TRBD1 covers 8 bases. Germline trimming cut 4 bases from V and 3 bases from J; bases unmatched to any gene: 10. CDR3 length equals 17 residues. Per germline, CDR1 SGHNT and CDR2 YENEEA. Written as DNA, the CDR3 is TGTGCCAGCAGCTCACTAAAAAGGACAGGGTACACCGGGGAGCTGTTTTTT. Amino acid sequence: CASSSLKRTGYTGELFF.

This sequence joins TRBV4-3 and TRBJ2-7, with D maybe TRBD2 (6 bases). The CDR3 covers 15 residues. Between the trimmed V and J ends, which lost 0 bases and 7 bases, there was a span of 16 bases. Per germline, CDR1 LGHNA and CDR2 YSLEER. CDR3 in DNA: TGCGCCAGCAGCCAAGATTCACTAGCCCGACGAGAGCAGTACTTC. Residues: CASSQDSLARREQYF.

The chain combines TRBV5-4 with TRBJ1-2; tentative D call: TRBD1 (5 bases). The ends were cut back, 4 bases at V and 2 bases at J, with 9 bases in the middle. The CDR3 consists of 13 residues. Per the germline V gene, CDR1 is SGHNT and CDR2 is YYREEE (reference sequence). CDR3 protein: CASSRQRNYGYTF. CDR3 sequence (DNA): TGTGCCAGCAGCCGACAGAGAAACTATGGCTACACCTTC.

The rearrangement joins TRBV9 to TRBJ2-3; 11 positions agree with TRBD2. Germline lookup yields CDR1 SGDLS and CDR2 YYNGEE. The CDR3 has 15 amino acids. V lost 2 bases to trimming and J lost 5 bases; unmatched junction nucleotides: 4. The CDR3 DNA is TGTGCCAGCAGCGTTCTAGCGGGGGGAGGAGATACGCAGTATTTT. Amino acid sequence: CASSVLAGGGDTQYF.

V is TRBV3-1 (or the pseudogene TRBV3-2) and J is TRBJ1-1; 8 nucleotides match TRBD1. There are 14 residues in the CDR3. V shed 4 bases, J shed 3 bases, and the junction held 4 bases outside the gene matches. The germline V gene encodes CDR1 LGHDT and CDR2 YNNKEL (reference sequence). CDR3 coding DNA: TGTGCCAGCAGCCGAACAGGGGGGGACACTGAAGCTTTCTTT. Translation: CASSRTGGDTEAFF.

V and J are TRBV19 and TRBJ2-7; 11 bases map to TRBD2. V trimming: 8 bases; J trimming: 5 bases; junction bases outside the gene matches: 8. The CDR3 contains 14 residues. CDR1 and CDR2 from the germline V gene are LNHDA and SQIVND (reference sequence). The CDR3 spells CASGSSGRTNEQYF. The CDR3 region has the DNA TGTGCCAGTGGATCTAGCGGGAGGACCAACGAGCAGTACTTC.

The J gene is TRBJ2-2, the V gene TRBV7-6; D possibly corresponds to TRBD1 (5 bases). CDR3 size: 16 residues. Trimming left V 0 bases short and J 0 bases short, with 8 bases between. Germline V CDR1 and CDR2: SGHVS, FNYEAQ. The CDR3, as DNA: TGTGCCAGCAGCTTAGCGGCAGGGACGAACACCGGGGAGCTGTTTTTT. It yields the protein CASSLAAGTNTGELFF. The variable domain in full, with the rest retrieved from reference TRBV7-6 and TRBJ2-2, is GAGVSQSPRYKVTKRGQDVALRCDPISGHVSLYWYRQALGQGPEFLTYFNYEAQQDKSGLPNDRFSAERPEGSISTLTIQRTEQRDSAMYRCASSLAAGTNTGELFFGEGSRLTVL.

CDR3 nucleotide sequence: TGTGCCAGCATGCCCGACAGGATCTCTGGAAACACCATATATTTT. It encodes CASMPDRISGNTIYF. The V call is TRBV21-1, the J call TRBJ1-3; TRBD1, as called in the table, went unchecked against the DNA. TRBV21-1 is annotated as a pseudogene. This CDR3 contains 15 residues.

The V call is TRBV21-1, the J call TRBJ2-7; the table names TRBD1, a call not compared with the DNA. TRBV21-1 is a known pseudogene. The CDR3 sequence is 16 residues long. The CDR3 bases are TGTGCCAGCAGCTTCCCAGACAGGGGAAAGTGCAGCGAGCAGTACTTC. It is translated as CASSFPDRGKCSEQYF.